These 8 T cell receptor beta chains share one sample of origin, sequenced in a study of blood T cell repertoires in COVID-19. This table comes from immunoSEQ multiplex PCR, and its TCRdb copy is limited to in-frame clones, with some not included. The sample records a few hundred thousand clones, over 85% being singletons. Sequencing was done on a sample of PBMCs or T cells enriched from blood (not recorded which). The receptor source for this set is a woman aged 50 to 60 who had been exposed to COVID-19.

The V and J genes are TRBV5-1 and TRBJ1-2; 9 bases align to TRBD1. V trimming: 0 bases; J trimming: 5 bases; junction bases outside the gene matches: 5. Germline V lookup: CDR1 SGHRS, CDR2 YFSETQ. This CDR3 is built from 15 residues. The CDR3 nucleotides read TGCGCCAGCAGCTTGGAATGGACAGGGGATTATGGCTACACCTTC. It is translated as CASSLEWTGDYGYTF.

V and J are TRBV27 and TRBJ1-1, with D unresolved. The CDR3 consists of 13 residues. Per the germline V gene, CDR1 is MNHEY and CDR2 is SMNVEV (reference sequence). The V end lost 6 bases, the J end lost 7 bases, and 15 bases lay between the germline ends. CDR3: CASRKRAGGEAFF. CDR3 in DNA: TGTGCCAGCAGAAAACGGGCGGGCGGTGAAGCTTTCTTT.

The gene calls are TRBV27 and TRBJ2-5, with 7 bases that match TRBD2. Germline CDR1 MNHEY, CDR2 SMNVEV (reference sequence). This CDR3 comprises 14 residues. The J segment lost 2 bases and the V segment lost 10 bases, leaving 10 bases of the junction unmatched. The CDR3 sequence: CATHGLADQETQYF. The CDR3 DNA reads as TGTGCCACTCACGGGCTAGCGGATCAAGAGACCCAGTACTTC.

A note on this clone: The same CDR3 is also encoded by other DNA sequences in this sample. V gene TRBV5-6 combines with J gene TRBJ2-5; 9 bases map to TRBD2. The CDR3 has 15 amino acids. Germline V gives CDR1 SGHDT, CDR2 YYEEEE. V shed 0 bases, J shed 5 bases, and the junction held 5 bases outside the gene matches. The CDR3 region has the DNA TGTGCCAGCAGCTTGGTTCTAGCGGGGTTGGAGACCCAGTACTTC. Amino acids: CASSLVLAGLETQYF.

V gene TRBV11-3 combines with J gene TRBJ2-1, with 8 bases fitting TRBD1. V dropped 5 bases and J dropped 4; count of bases not matched to a gene: 4. Germline CDR1 is SGHNT and CDR2 is YENEEA. The CDR3 has 14 amino acids. The DNA for the CDR3 is TGTGCCAGCAGCCCGGGACAGGAATACAATGAGCAGTTCTTC. This gives the protein CASSPGQEYNEQFF. The entire variable domain, with the rest obtained from reference TRBV11-3 and TRBJ2-1, is as follows: EAGVVQSPRYKIIEKKQPVAFWCNPISGHNTLYWYLQNLGQGPELLIRYENEEAVDDSQLPKDRFSAERLKGVDSTLKIQPAELGDSAVYLCASSPGQEYNEQFFGPGTRLTVL.

J is TRBJ2-7 and V is TRBV6-5; TRBD2 matches 13 bases. The germline V gene has CDR1 MNHEY and CDR2 SVGAGI. V shed 6 bases and J 4 bases; nucleotides not matched to a gene: 6. The CDR3 has 15 amino acids. This CDR3 reads CASSPGLAGVYEQYF. CDR3 sequence (DNA): TGTGCCAGCAGCCCCGGACTAGCGGGGGTTTACGAGCAGTACTTC.

V is TRBV29-1 and J is TRBJ2-1; 16 bases agree with TRBD2. V trimming: 0 bases; J trimming: 2 bases; junction bases outside the gene matches: 4. The CDR3 is made up of 18 amino acids. CDR1 is SQVTM and CDR2 is ANQGSEA in the germline V gene. In nucleotides, the CDR3 is TGCAGCGTTGAAGATTCCGGGACTAGCGGGGGGGCCTACAATGAGCAGTTCTTC. It encodes CSVEDSGTSGGAYNEQFF.

V gene TRBV28 combines with J gene TRBJ1-1; 7 bases align to TRBD1. Germline V CDR1 and CDR2: MDHEN, SYDVKM. Trimming took 6 bases from V and 5 from J; bases not matched to a gene: 6. This CDR3 contains 13 residues. In nucleotides, the CDR3 is TGTGCCAGCAGACCGACAGGGCAGACTGAAGCTTTCTTT. It encodes CASRPTGQTEAFF. Using reference TRBV28 and TRBJ1-1 for the parts outside the CDR3, the full variable domain is DVKVTQSSRYLVKRTGEKVFLECVQDMDHENMFWYRQDPGLGLRLIYFSYDVKMKEKGDIPEGYSVSREKKERFSLILESASTNQTSMYLCASRPTGQTEAFFGQGTRLTVV.